Listed here are 18 T cell receptor beta chains from one sample, sequenced in a study of blood T cell repertoires in COVID-19 (dated by TCRdb to 2020 to 2021). Library preparation was by the immunoSEQ multiplex PCR assay. Entries here come from immuneACCESS through TCRdb and include only in-frame sequences with V and J called. Some clones fail to appear in such tables; in the studies checked, an unresolved V gene covers under half of the shortfall, and the cause of the remainder is unknown. This sample holds under 200,000 clones; around 90% were observed only once. The top ten clones comprise 2% to 3% of the sample. The sequenced sample consisted of peripheral blood. Receptors were obtained from a woman aged 80 or over with COVID-19, enrolled during active disease.

A single count supports this clone. DNA of the CDR3: TGTGCCAGCAGTAGCGTAGCGGGAAACGAGCAGTACTTC. Amino acid sequence: CASSSVAGNEQYF. The chain has TRBV12-3 or TRBV12-4 and TRBJ2-7, with 8 nucleotides matching TRBD2. The CDR3 is 13 amino acids. Unmatched junction bases numbered 5, after V lost 5 bases and J lost 5 bases.

The chain couples TRBV7-8 to TRBJ1-5, with 9 bases aligning to TRBD1. J lost 4 bases, V lost 3 bases, and 4 bases had no gene match. The CDR3 is 15 amino acids. From germline, CDR1 is SGHVS and CDR2 FQNEAQ. DNA for the CDR3: TGTGCCAGCAGCTTTACGGGACAGGGTAATCAGCCCCAGCATTTT. Protein sequence: CASSFTGQGNQPQHF.

The chain links TRBV4-1 to TRBJ2-7; TRBD1 is a possible D gene (6 bases). The CDR3 length is 16 residues. Germline V gives CDR1 MGHRA, CDR2 YSYEKL. V lost 5 bases and J lost 2, with 19 bases in between. CDR3 amino acids: CASSGHRVRVTYEQYF. In nucleotides, the CDR3 is TGCGCCAGCAGCGGACACAGGGTGAGGGTAACCTACGAGCAGTACTTC.

This chain uses TRBV5-1 with TRBJ2-1, with 9 nucleotides matching TRBD1. Trimming removed 3 bases from V and 4 bases from J; junction bases left unmatched: 8. CDR1 SGHRS and CDR2 YFSETQ come from the germline V gene. The length of the CDR3 is 16 residues. The CDR3 here is CASSYRQGEIYNEQFF. The CDR3 nucleotides are TGCGCCAGCAGCTATAGACAGGGGGAAATATACAATGAGCAGTTCTTC.

The J gene is TRBJ2-7, the V gene TRBV11-3; a possible D gene is TRBD1 (6 bases). V was shortened by 1 base and J by 3 bases, with 10 bases between the two germline ends. Per germline, CDR1 SGHNT and CDR2 YENEEA. The CDR3 extends over 14 amino acids. CDR3: CASSLGQGFYEQYF. CDR3 sequence (DNA): TGTGCCAGCAGCTTAGGTCAGGGGTTCTACGAGCAGTACTTC.

This clone was seen a single time. V and J are TRBV5-6 and TRBJ2-2; the D gene is possibly TRBD2 (6 bases). V lost 2 bases to trimming and J lost 4 bases, with 12 bases between them. CDR3 length: 15 amino acids. Germline CDR1 reads SGHDT; CDR2 reads YYEEEE. In nucleotides, the CDR3 is TGTGCCAGCAGCTTCGGGGGACTTAGCACCGGGGAGCTGTTTTTT. As protein: CASSFGGLSTGELFF.

J is TRBJ1-1 and V is TRBV7-9, with a weak D call TRBD1 (5 bases). The V gene lost 6 bases and the J gene lost 1 base, with 15 bases spanning the gap. CDR3 length equals 15 residues. Germline-derived CDR1 and CDR2 are SEHNR and FQNEAQ (reference sequence). Here the CDR3 DNA reads TGTGCCAGCAGTCTGCAGGGTTTGTGGAACACTGAAGCTTTCTTT. This translates into CASSLQGLWNTEAFF.

The chain combines TRBV6-5 with TRBJ1-2, with a possible D match to TRBD1 (5 bases). Germline CDR1 MNHEY, CDR2 SVGAGI. There are 14 residues in the CDR3. V dropped 7 bases and J dropped 6 bases, with 18 bases sitting between them. The CDR3 spells CASTPLQGLDGYTF. CDR3 DNA sequence: TGTGCCAGCACTCCCCTCCAGGGCTTGGATGGCTACACCTTC.

This clone has only a few counts. CDR3 DNA: TGTGCCAGTAGTGAGAGAGCCGGGACAGGGGAATCCCTCCACTTT. Translated, it gives CASSERAGTGESLHF. The rearrangement joins TRBV19 to TRBJ1-6; 10 nucleotides match TRBD1. The CDR3 has 15 amino acids. V shed 5 bases, J shed 14 bases, and the junction held 12 bases outside the gene matches. Germline V gene lookup returns CDR1 LNHDA and CDR2 SQIVND (reference sequence).

The gene calls are TRBV19 and TRBJ1-1; D is unresolved. Looked up from germline, CDR1 is LNHDA and CDR2 is SQIVND (reference sequence). The CDR3 consists of 11 residues. The germline V and J ends were trimmed by 10 bases and 1 base, with 7 bases remaining between them. The CDR3 region has the DNA TGTGCCACCCTAGGGAACACTGAAGCTTTCTTT. Translation gives CATLGNTEAFF.

The chain couples TRBV4-1 to TRBJ2-1; the match to TRBD2 covers 8 bases. V dropped 4 bases and J dropped 2; count of bases not matched to a gene: 4. The CDR3 spans 15 residues. Germline loops: CDR1 MGHRA, CDR2 YSYEKL. This CDR3 reads CASSPGLATYNEQFF. The DNA for the CDR3 is TGCGCCAGCAGCCCAGGACTAGCCACCTACAATGAGCAGTTCTTC.

The chain carries TRBV5-4 and TRBJ1-2; possibly TRBD1 for D (5 bases). The V end lost 1 base, the J end lost 4 bases, and 14 bases lay between the germline ends. This CDR3 is 15 amino acids long. Germline values: CDR1 SGHNT, CDR2 YYREEE (reference sequence). The CDR3 protein is CASSLKSQGGYGYTF. CDR3 nucleotides: TGTGCCAGCAGCTTGAAGAGCCAGGGCGGCTATGGCTACACCTTC.

CDR3 sequence (DNA): TGTGCCAGCAGCTTGGTAGGACAGGCTGCCTACGAGCAGTACTTC. Its protein product is CASSLVGQAAYEQYF. The chain recombines TRBV5-5 with TRBJ2-7, with TRBD1 identical over 7 bases. V lost 0 bases and J lost 2; bases outside the gene matches: 5. Germline V lookup: CDR1 SGHKS, CDR2 YYEKEE (reference sequence). The CDR3 loop spans 15 amino acids.

The rearrangement joins TRBV19 to TRBJ1-1; 8 positions agree with TRBD1. V lost 5 bases to trimming and J lost 5 bases; unmatched junction nucleotides: 10. The germline V gene encodes CDR1 LNHDA and CDR2 SQIVND (reference sequence). This CDR3 contains 15 residues. The chain's CDR3 is CASSALNRGGTEAFF. The CDR3, as DNA: TGTGCCAGTAGTGCTCTGAACAGGGGGGGGACTGAAGCTTTCTTT. The full variable domain, with the rest looked up from reference TRBV19 and TRBJ1-1, is DGGITQSPKYLFRKEGQNVTLSCEQNLNHDAMYWYRQDPGQGLRLIYYSQIVNDFQKGDIAEGYSVSREKKESFPLTVTSAQKNPTAFYLCASSALNRGGTEAFFGQGTRLTVV.

The chain carries TRBV7-2 and TRBJ2-1; 9 bases fit TRBD2. The V gene end was trimmed by 1 base and the J gene end by 8 bases; junction bases not matched to a gene: 9. Per the germline V gene, CDR1 is SGHTA and CDR2 is FQGNSA. This CDR3 is built from 16 residues. The CDR3 region is CASSLGRLAEGYEQFF. Written as DNA, the CDR3 is TGTGCCAGCAGCTTAGGCCGACTAGCGGAGGGCTATGAGCAGTTCTTC.

This chain uses TRBV28 with TRBJ1-4; TRBD1 matches at 8 bases. Germline V gene lookup returns CDR1 MDHEN and CDR2 SYDVKM. J gave up 7 bases and V 5 bases, and 6 bases lay outside the gene matches. The CDR3 is 14 residues long. The CDR3 here is CASSVTGGGEKLFF. The CDR3 region has the DNA TGTGCCAGCAGTGTCACAGGGGGGGGTGAAAAACTGTTTTTT.

Here the CDR3 DNA reads TGTGCCAGCAGCCAGACAGGAGCCCAAGAGACCCAGTACTTC. This gives the protein CASSQTGAQETQYF. The chain links TRBV7-2 to TRBJ2-5, with TRBD1 as a possible D gene (6 bases). Germline-derived CDR1 and CDR2 are SGHTA and FQGNSA. The length of the CDR3 is 14 residues. Trimming cost V 5 bases and J 1 base, with 11 bases left between them.

This clone came up once. This rearrangement joins TRBV18 to TRBJ2-5, with a weak D call TRBD2 (5 bases). The CDR3 covers 16 residues. The germline V gene has CDR1 KGHSH and CDR2 LQKENI. The V end lost 3 bases, the J end lost 4 bases, and 18 bases lay between the germline ends. Here the CDR3 reads CASSPLSYGGRETQYF. The CDR3 DNA follows: TGTGCCAGCTCACCCCTGTCGTATGGAGGAAGAGAGACCCAGTACTTC.